This T cell receptor beta chain was found in a study of cytomegalovirus exposure and HLA in healthy donors. Study results and limitations: Most TCR sequences were uncommon, yet certain public TCRs appeared in many donors. Later analysis associated a missense DCLRE1C variant with TCR beta V- and J-gene trimming. Owing to their indistinguishability, certain V segments, notably TRBV6-2 and TRBV6-3, were excluded.

A multiplex PCR was run with 60 Vbeta primers and 13 Jbeta primers. Sequencing used immunoSEQ multiplex PCR; TCRdb keeps in-frame clones, though not all of them. The sample contains 210,000 or so clones, over 75% of which appear only once. Healthy bone marrow donors formed the donor group. This CDR3 is 12 amino acids long. The germline CDR1 and CDR2 sequences are SQVTM and ANQGSEA. After removal of 4 bases from V and 6 bases from J, the junction contained 3 bases not matched to a gene. As to this clone: As yet, its antigen is unknown.

Sequenced material: PBMCs. This clonotype was obtained from a girl aged 2 to 10 in good health and CMV-seronegative. The rearrangement uses TRBV29-1 and TRBJ1-1; 9 positions agree with TRBD1. CDR3 nucleotide sequence: TGCAGCGTTGCTACAGGGGGCGCTGAAGCTTTCTTT. Its protein is CSVATGGAEAFF.